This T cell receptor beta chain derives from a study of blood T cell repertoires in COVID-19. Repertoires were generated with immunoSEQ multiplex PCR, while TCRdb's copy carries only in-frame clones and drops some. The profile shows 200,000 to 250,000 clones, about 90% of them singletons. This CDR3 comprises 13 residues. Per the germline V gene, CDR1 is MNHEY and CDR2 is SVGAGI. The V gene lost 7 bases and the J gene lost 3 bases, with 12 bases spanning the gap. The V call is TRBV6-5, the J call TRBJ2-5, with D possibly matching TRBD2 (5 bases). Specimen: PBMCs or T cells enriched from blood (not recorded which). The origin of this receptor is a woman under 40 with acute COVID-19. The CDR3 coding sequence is TGTGCCAGCAAGGACGGGAACAAAGAGACCCAGTACTTC. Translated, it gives CASKDGNKETQYF.